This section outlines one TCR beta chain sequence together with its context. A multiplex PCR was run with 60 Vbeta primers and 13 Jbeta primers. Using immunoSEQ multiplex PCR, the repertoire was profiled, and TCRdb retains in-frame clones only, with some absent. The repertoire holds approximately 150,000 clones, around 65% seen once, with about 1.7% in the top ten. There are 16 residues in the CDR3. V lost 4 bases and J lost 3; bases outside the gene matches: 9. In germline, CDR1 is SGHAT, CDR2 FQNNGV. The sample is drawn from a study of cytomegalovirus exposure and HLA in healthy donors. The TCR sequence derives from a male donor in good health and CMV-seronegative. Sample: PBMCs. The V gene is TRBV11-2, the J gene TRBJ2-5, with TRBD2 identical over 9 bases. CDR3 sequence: CASSSLSLAGKETQYF. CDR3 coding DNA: TGTGCCAGCAGCTCCCTCAGCCTAGCGGGGAAAGAGACCCAGTACTTC.